A single sample is the source of the 12 T cell receptor beta chains below, sequenced in a study of cytomegalovirus exposure and HLA in healthy donors. The PCR was carried out with 60 Vbeta primers and 13 Jbeta primers. Repertoires were generated with immunoSEQ multiplex PCR, while TCRdb's copy carries only in-frame clones and drops some. Of roughly 98,000 clones listed, roughly three quarters were seen once; the top ten hold 6% to 8.5%. The sample taken for sequencing was PBMCs. The receptors were gathered from a female donor in good health and CMV-seronegative.

This clone was counted a single time. The chain joins TRBV19 to TRBJ1-5, with 11 bases identical to TRBD1. Trimming took 6 bases from V and 7 from J; bases not matched to a gene: 5. CDR1 is LNHDA, CDR2 SQIVND, per germline (reference sequence). CDR3 length: 14 amino acids. The CDR3 reads CASSMGQGVQPQHF. The DNA for the CDR3 is TGTGCCAGTAGCATGGGACAGGGGGTACAGCCCCAGCATTTT.

V gene TRBV5-1 combines with J gene TRBJ2-7, with D unclear. Germline values: CDR1 SGHRS, CDR2 YFSETQ. V was shortened by 0 bases and J by 2 bases, with 6 bases between the two germline ends. The CDR3 is 13 amino acids. This chain's CDR3 is CASSLDITYEQYF. The CDR3, as DNA: TGCGCCAGCAGCTTGGACATAACCTACGAGCAGTACTTC.

Concerning this clone itself: At one of its ends the junction is not consistent with the germline gene, which may arise from a read error. V usage is TRBV7-7 and J usage is TRBJ2-5; D may be TRBD2 (6 bases). The CDR3 has 14 residues. From germline, CDR1 is SSHAT and CDR2 FNYEAQ (reference sequence). The CDR3 DNA reads TGTGCTAGCAGCTTAGATGGACTACAAGAGACCCAGTACTTC. Amino acid sequence: CASSLDGLQETQYF.

The chain has TRBV4-1 and TRBJ1-2; maybe TRBD1 (6 bases). The CDR3 contains 15 residues. V lost 4 bases and J lost 8, with 20 bases in between. Germline V lookup: CDR1 MGHRA, CDR2 YSYEKL. The DNA for the CDR3 is TGCGCCAGCAGCCCTCTCCCTCAGTTGCAGGGGGGCTACACCTTC. Protein sequence: CASSPLPQLQGGYTF.

This clone was seen once. V is TRBV10-3 and J is TRBJ2-1; 10 bases map to TRBD2. J was trimmed by 3 bases and V by 4 bases; bases with no gene match: 6. The CDR3 spans 16 residues. CDR1 is ENHRY, CDR2 SYGVKD, per germline. The CDR3 nucleotides are TGTGCCATCAGTGCGGCTAGCGGGAGAAGCTACAATGAGCAGTTCTTC. Protein product: CAISAASGRSYNEQFF.

The genes are TRBV6-5 and TRBJ1-4; D is uncertain. Trimming cost V 6 bases and J 5 bases, with 13 bases left between them. CDR3 length: 14 amino acids. Per germline, CDR1 MNHEY and CDR2 SVGAGI. CDR3 protein: CASSSGRENEKLFF. The DNA of the CDR3 is TGTGCCAGCAGCTCAGGACGGGAGAATGAAAAACTGTTTTTT.

The V call is TRBV19, the J call TRBJ1-4; no clear D gene. Trimming took 1 base from V and 8 from J, leaving 14 bases between them. This CDR3 spans 15 amino acids. CDR1 LNHDA and CDR2 SQIVND come from the germline V gene (reference sequence). The CDR3 reads CASSIVGEIGEKLFF. CDR3 DNA: TGTGCCAGTAGTATAGTCGGGGAAATAGGAGAAAAACTGTTTTTT. The full variable domain, with the rest looked up from reference TRBV19 and TRBJ1-4, is DGGITQSPKYLFRKEGQNVTLSCEQNLNHDAMYWYRQDPGQGLRLIYYSQIVNDFQKGDIAEGYSVSREKKESFPLTVTSAQKNPTAFYLCASSIVGEIGEKLFFGSGTQLSVL.

The chain has TRBV19 and TRBJ2-7; 10 bases map to TRBD1. Germline loops: CDR1 LNHDA, CDR2 SQIVND (reference sequence). Losses at the gene ends were 6 bases for V and 3 bases for J; bases not matched to a gene: 5. The CDR3 covers 14 residues. This CDR3 reads CASRPGQGNYEQYF. For the CDR3, the DNA is TGTGCCAGTAGACCGGGACAGGGGAACTACGAGCAGTACTTC.

This sequence joins TRBV29-1 and TRBJ1-2; D may be TRBD1 (5 bases). Germline V gives CDR1 SQVTM, CDR2 ANQGSEA. The CDR3 has 17 amino acids. Trimming pared 0 bases from V and 0 bases from J, leaving 17 bases between. This chain's CDR3 is CSVEDRGAAEPNYGYTF. CDR3 bases: TGCAGCGTTGAAGATCGTGGGGCGGCGGAGCCTAACTATGGCTACACCTTC. The variable domain in full, with the rest retrieved from reference TRBV29-1 and TRBJ1-2, is SAVISQKPSRDICQRGTSLTIQCQVDSQVTMMFWYRQQPGQSLTLIATANQGSEATYESGFVIDKFPISRPNLTFSTLTVSNMSPEDSSIYLCSVEDRGAAEPNYGYTFGSGTRLTVV.

The table lists this clone with a few counts. The chain links TRBV30 to TRBJ1-1; D remains unclear. The V gene lost 0 bases and the J gene lost 3 bases, with 8 bases spanning the gap. CDR3 length: 13 residues. Germline V gene sequence: CDR1 GTSNPN, CDR2 SVGIG (reference sequence). The CDR3 DNA follows: TGTGCCTGGAGTGTACGGAGGGACACTGAAGCTTTCTTT. It codes for CAWSVRRDTEAFF.

The chain carries TRBV27 and TRBJ2-1; TRBD2 aligns across 8 bases. J lost 4 bases, V lost 2 bases, and 4 bases had no gene match. Germline V CDR1 and CDR2: MNHEY, SMNVEV (reference sequence). The CDR3 length is 15 residues. The CDR3 sequence is CASSLGGGPYNEQFF. CDR3 DNA sequence: TGTGCCAGCAGTTTAGGCGGGGGGCCGTACAATGAGCAGTTCTTC.

The V call is TRBV6-1, the J call TRBJ1-5, with D perhaps TRBD1 (6 bases). This CDR3 has 13 residues. Trimming stripped 4 bases from V and 8 bases from J, with 12 bases between. Per germline, CDR1 MNHNS and CDR2 SASEGT. CDR3 in amino acids: CASSANRDKPQHF. DNA of the CDR3: TGTGCCAGCAGTGCCAACAGGGATAAGCCCCAGCATTTT.